The rows below give T cell receptor beta chains drawn from one sample of a study of blood T cell repertoires in COVID-19. The assay was immunoSEQ multiplex PCR, and TCRdb's table has in-frame clones only and misses some. Here the sample spans 450,000 or so clones, about 90% being singletons. The sequencing sample was made of PBMCs or T cells enriched from blood (not recorded which). These receptors came from a young man who had recovered from COVID-19. CDR3s include the opening cysteine and the closing phenylalanine or tryptophan. D genes are given only for firm matches. A row's size may be missing; if present it is once, few, many or a size class.

abundance,v_gene,d_gene,j_gene,CDR3aa,CDR3nt
NA,TRBV2,TRBD2,TRBJ2-7,CASSRDGGFYEQYF,TGTGCCAGCAGCAGGGACGGGGGGTTCTACGAGCAGTACTTC
NA,TRBV3-1/TRBV3-2,NA,TRBJ2-1,CASSQAADWNEQFF,TGTGCCAGCAGCCAAGCTGCGGACTGGAATGAGCAGTTCTTC
NA,TRBV3-1/TRBV3-2,NA,TRBJ1-6,CASSRQGNSPLHF,TGTGCCAGCAGCCGTCAGGGAAATTCACCCCTCCACTTT
once,TRBV5-1,NA,TRBJ1-2,CASTQQGNYGYTF,TGCGCCAGCACACAACAGGGTAACTATGGCTACACCTTC
NA,TRBV7-9,NA,TRBJ1-1,CATPAGLNTEAFF,TGTGCCACCCCGGCGGGGTTGAACACTGAAGCTTTCTTT
once,TRBV2,TRBD1,TRBJ1-5,CASSAPPRDRDHRNQPQHF,TGTGCCAGCAGTGCCCCACCCCGGGACAGGGATCATCGCAATCAGCCCCAGCATTTT
NA,TRBV11-2,TRBD1,TRBJ1-4,CASSLVEGAEPNEKLFF,TGTGCCAGCAGCTTAGTAGAGGGGGCCGAACCTAATGAAAAACTGTTTTTT
NA,TRBV15,NA,TRBJ1-2,CATSRIQGDGYTF,TGTGCCACCAGCAGAATACAGGGTGATGGCTACACCTTC
NA,TRBV3-1/TRBV3-2,NA,TRBJ2-3,CASSQARADTQYF,TGTGCCAGCAGCCAAGCGCGAGCGGATACGCAGTATTTT
NA,TRBV28,TRBD2,TRBJ2-7,CATRLAGVFEQYF,TGTGCCACCAGACTAGCGGGAGTTTTCGAGCAGTACTTC
NA,TRBV4-2,TRBD1,TRBJ1-5,CASSQESTGGASSNQPQHF,TGTGCCAGCAGCCAAGAATCTACAGGGGGCGCTTCTAGCAATCAGCCCCAGCATTTT
once,TRBV2,NA,TRBJ2-1,CASRESETPGSGSYNEQFF,TGTGCCAGCAGGGAGAGCGAGACTCCCGGGTCCGGGTCCTACAATGAGCAGTTCTTC
NA,TRBV7-8,TRBD1,TRBJ1-2,CASSSGQILYGYTF,TGTGCCAGCAGCTCGGGACAGATACTCTATGGCTACACCTTC
NA,TRBV7-9,TRBD1,TRBJ1-1,CASSSRTKTGGPFF,TGTGCCAGCAGCTCGAGAACTAAGACAGGGGGGCCTTTCTTT
NA,TRBV7-9,NA,TRBJ1-4,CASSLANRDFNEKLFF,TGTGCCAGCAGCTTAGCGAACCGGGATTTTAATGAAAAACTGTTTTTT
NA,TRBV11-2,NA,TRBJ2-7,CASSFGGYEQYF,TGTGCCAGCAGCTTCGGGGGCTACGAGCAGTACTTC
NA,TRBV5-1,TRBD2,TRBJ2-2,CASSSGTSGRGNTGELFF,TGCGCCAGCAGCTCCGGGACTAGCGGGAGGGGTAACACCGGGGAGCTGTTTTTT
NA,TRBV7-2,NA,TRBJ1-6,CASSLDRDSPLHF,TGTGCCAGCAGCTTAGATCGGGATTCACCCCTCCACTTT
NA,TRBV11-2,NA,TRBJ2-1,CASGRSDEQFF,TGTGCCAGCGGTAGAAGCGATGAGCAGTTCTTC
NA,TRBV28,TRBD2,TRBJ2-1,CASSFGGGLYNEQFF,TGTGCCAGCAGTTTCGGGGGAGGGCTCTACAATGAGCAGTTCTTC
many,TRBV4-1,TRBD1,TRBJ1-4,CASSQDGQGDEKLFF,TGCGCCAGCAGCCAAGACGGCCAGGGGGATGAAAAACTGTTTTTT
once,TRBV6-2/TRBV6-3,NA,TRBJ2-4,CASSPFLAKNIQYF,TGTGCCAGCAGCCCTTTTCTAGCCAAAAACATTCAGTACTTC
NA,TRBV7-6,TRBD2,TRBJ2-1,CASSFLAGVLREQFF,TGTGCCAGCAGCTTCCTAGCGGGGGTTTTGCGTGAGCAGTTCTTC
NA,TRBV11-2,TRBD2,TRBJ2-7,CASSPTGGTSYEQYF,TGTGCCAGCAGCCCCACTGGAGGGACTAGCTACGAGCAGTACTTC
NA,TRBV28,TRBD1,TRBJ1-5,CASSPVLGQGEGKNQPQHF,TGTGCCAGCAGTCCAGTCCTAGGACAGGGGGAAGGGAAGAATCAGCCCCAGCATTTT
NA,TRBV12-3/TRBV12-4,NA,TRBJ1-5,CASRPSGSQPQHF,TGTGCCAGCCGCCCTAGTGGGAGTCAGCCCCAGCATTTT
NA,TRBV5-1,TRBD2,TRBJ2-1,CASSYPSSGTYNEQFF,TGCGCCAGCAGCTATCCGTCTAGCGGGACGTACAATGAGCAGTTCTTC
NA,TRBV5-1,TRBD1,TRBJ1-6,CASSFLDRLNSPLHF,TGCGCCAGCAGCTTTCTGGACAGGCTTAATTCACCCCTCCACTTT
NA,TRBV19,NA,TRBJ2-6,CASSRTSGAVGPGANVLTF,TGTGCCAGTAGTCGGACCTCAGGGGCTGTGGGGCCTGGGGCCAACGTCCTGACTTTC
NA,TRBV7-3,NA,TRBJ1-1,CASSLTRQGLNTEAFF,TGTGCCAGCAGTTTAACTAGGCAGGGGCTAAACACTGAAGCTTTCTTT
NA,TRBV3-1/TRBV3-2,NA,TRBJ1-1,CASSQVGPPSSEAFF,TGTGCCAGCAGCCAAGTGGGGCCGCCATCGTCTGAAGCTTTCTTT
once,TRBV10-3,TRBD1,TRBJ2-2,CAISESGQGANTGELFF,TGTGCCATCAGTGAGTCGGGCCAGGGGGCGAACACCGGGGAGCTGTTTTTT
NA,TRBV4-1,TRBD2,TRBJ2-1,CASSQDLSGIYNEQFF,TGCGCCAGCAGCCAAGATTTAAGCGGGATCTACAATGAGCAGTTCTTC
NA,TRBV3-1/TRBV3-2,TRBD1,TRBJ1-2,CASSHLTGQGHYGYTF,TGTGCCAGCAGCCACCTCACTGGACAGGGGCACTATGGCTACACCTTC
NA,TRBV9,NA,TRBJ2-7,CASSFNTYSYEQYF,TGTGCCAGCAGCTTCAACACGTACTCCTACGAGCAGTACTTC
NA,TRBV3-1/TRBV3-2,NA,TRBJ1-1,CASSRKVSGYTEAFF,TGTGCCAGCAGCCGGAAGGTGTCGGGGTATACTGAAGCTTTCTTT
NA,TRBV2,NA,TRBJ1-1,CASRAGSGGTEAFF,TGTGCCAGCAGGGCAGGTAGTGGTGGAACTGAAGCTTTCTTT
NA,TRBV12-3/TRBV12-4,NA,TRBJ1-5,CASSLQGNQPQHF,TGTGCCAGCAGTTTACAGGGAAATCAGCCCCAGCATTTT
once,TRBV7-9,TRBD1,TRBJ2-7,CASARTGTAPYEQYF,TGTGCCAGCGCAAGAACCGGGACAGCCCCCTACGAGCAGTACTTC
NA,TRBV5-4,NA,TRBJ1-3,CASSYSGNSGNTIYF,TGTGCCAGCAGCTACTCGGGGAACTCTGGAAACACCATATATTTT
NA,TRBV9,NA,TRBJ2-6,CASSVGDTHSGANVLTF,TGTGCCAGCAGCGTAGGGGACACCCATTCTGGGGCCAACGTCCTGACTTTC
NA,TRBV2,NA,TRBJ1-1,CASSQRTEAFF,TGTGCCAGCAGCCAACGGACTGAAGCTTTCTTT
NA,TRBV5-1,TRBD2,TRBJ2-1,CASSLRTSGSNEQFF,TGCGCCAGCAGCTTGCGGACTAGCGGGAGCAATGAGCAGTTCTTC
NA,TRBV15,NA,TRBJ2-7,CATSRGSEPYEQYF,TGTGCCACCAGCAGAGGTAGTGAGCCCTACGAGCAGTACTTC
NA,TRBV5-1,TRBD2,TRBJ2-1,CASSLGSLAGALNEQFF,TGCGCCAGCAGCTTGGGCTCCCTAGCGGGAGCGCTTAATGAGCAGTTCTTC
NA,TRBV28,NA,TRBJ1-1,CASSLVEIAEAFF,TGTGCCAGCAGTTTAGTTGAGATCGCTGAAGCTTTCTTT
few,TRBV27,NA,TRBJ1-1,CASSLSVRVPGEMNTEAFF,TGTGCCAGCAGTTTATCGGTTAGGGTCCCGGGAGAGATGAACACTGAAGCTTTCTTT
once,TRBV6-2/TRBV6-3,TRBD1,TRBJ1-4,CASSSYRGTNEKLFF,TGTGCCAGCAGTTCCTACAGGGGAACTAATGAAAAACTGTTTTTT
NA,TRBV30,NA,TRBJ1-4,CAWSSSLTATLNEKLFF,TGTGCCTGGAGTTCGTCTCTGACAGCCACCTTGAATGAAAAACTGTTTTTT
NA,TRBV2,TRBD1,TRBJ1-5,CASSGGKGGGVQPQHF,TGTGCCAGCAGCGGCGGAAAAGGGGGCGGAGTTCAGCCCCAGCATTTT
NA,TRBV28,NA,TRBJ1-2,CASRLGADGYTF,TGTGCCAGCAGGTTGGGGGCCGATGGCTACACCTTC
NA,TRBV24-1,NA,TRBJ2-5,CATSEGGTGLQETQYF,TGTGCCACCAGTGAAGGGGGTACAGGCCTACAAGAGACCCAGTACTTC
NA,TRBV2,TRBD1,TRBJ1-1,CASSRTGSMNTEAFF,TGTGCCAGCAGCCGGACAGGAAGCATGAACACTGAAGCTTTCTTT
NA,TRBV10-1,TRBD1,TRBJ2-4,CASSSGGLAKNIQYF,TGCGCCAGCAGCTCAGGGGGCCTCGCCAAAAACATTCAGTACTTC
NA,TRBV10-3,TRBD1,TRBJ1-1,CATKGQIPGQGAYPTEAFF,TGTGCCACCAAGGGCCAAATCCCGGGACAGGGGGCCTACCCAACTGAAGCTTTCTTT